This T cell receptor (beta chain) was observed in a study of T cell responses to AZD1222 COVID-19 vaccine (dated by TCRdb to the early 2020s). Background on the whole study: TCR sequencing covered over 230 trial participants: 207 given two doses of AZD1222 and 26 given two doses of MenACWY control vaccine. Trial participants were enrolled by age into 18-55, 56-69 and 70-plus year subgroups, with roughly 160, 29 and 62 TCR-sequenced participants respectively. Summary of the overall study and its limitations: The 56-69-year group was small, and its depth increase did not reach significance, likely because of low power. Reportedly, almost half of the unique spike-specific TCRs recognized epitopes lying outside the regions that are mutated in the B.1.351 and B.1.1.7 variants. CD4 TCRs associated with the vaccine covered the entire spike protein, and the dominant responses were in regions 160-218 and 743-854. Participants were mostly white British and included more females than males, and it was suggested by the authors that clonal diversity may have been underestimated. After two AZD1222 doses, spike-specific TCR breadth and depth were significantly higher than at day 0 and than in MenACWY recipients. Only five to seven AZD1222 recipients were SARS-CoV-2 seropositive at baseline, limiting conclusions about previously exposed vaccinees. Because no day 14 peak-response samples were available, repertoires were characterized only after the peak T cell response.

Points on this clone: It lacks a known antigen. Per-nucleotide qualities are absent, and no much larger clonotype sits a single base away.

This specimen's time point label, interpreted: baseline before first vaccination. The sample's treatment or condition label, decoded: meningococcal conjugate vaccine given as trial control. The vaccinee samples were drawn from two UK trials, COV001 and COV002, one of which was a single-blind randomized controlled phase 2/3 trial testing AZD1222 (ChAdOx1 nCoV-19) in healthy adults. For TCRbeta chain sequencing, PBMC samples were collected from trial participants at day 0 and at day 28 after the second dose. The CDR3 regions of human TCRbeta chains were subjected to immunosequencing. For the original study's pipeline: Repertoire TCRs were matched against a reference library of SARS-CoV-2-specific TCRs generated with the MIRA antigen-specificity platform. Breadth was defined as the fraction of unique TCRs that were SARS-CoV-2-associated. Depth was defined as the fraction of total T cells that were SARS-CoV-2-associated. Each spike-specific TCR was assigned to its reactive spike region and to a CD4 or CD8 class using the MIRA data. Log10-transformed breadth and depth values were compared by one-way ANOVA with Sidak's multiple comparisons tests. TCRdb took this table from immuneACCESS and kept in-frame rearrangements with V and J called. Such tables lack part of the clones; where checked against another copy, unresolved V genes explain under half of the gap, and the rest is unexplained. V and J calls and clone size are given by that table; D and trimming were obtained from the DNA. In this sample the table shows some 120,000 clones, 70% to 90% of which occur a single time. The biggest ten clones account for under 4.5% of the sample.

From cysteine to phenylalanine, the CDR3 is 11 amino acids long. Left in the record is the CDR3 DNA by itself, 33 bases read in frame from the first base. At the junction V is shortened by 6 bases and J by 5 bases, with 10 bases in between. In the germline V gene (reference sequence), CDR1 corresponds to DFQATT and CDR2 to SNEGSKA. The source of this sequence is an adult in good health. The sample was peripheral blood, taken on day 0 of MenACWY control vaccination. This receptor chain uses TRBV20-1 and TRBJ1-2; the D gene is unclear. The nucleotides read TGCAGTGCAAACGGAGGGTATGGCTACACCTTC. This translates into CSANGGYGYTF.